A single sample is the source of the 28 T cell receptor beta chains below, sequenced in a study of immune characterization of retroperitoneal liposarcoma (dated by TCRdb to the late 2010s). The library was prepared using PCR. The sequencing machine was a NextSeq 500. TCRdb reran the public reads through fastp at Q25 and MiXCR, keeping productive beta chains. Each entry is one CDR3 protein sequence, shown with its most common DNA and genes. Here the sample has about 6,600 distinct CDR3 sequences; roughly 29% occur a single time. In total, the top ten clones hold 25% to 30% of the sample. The sample comprised tumor tissue. Every receptor here comes from a female donor with retroperitoneal liposarcoma.

V gene TRBV7-2 combines with J gene TRBJ1-5; 12 bases are shared with TRBD1. The CDR3 is made up of 15 amino acids. Germline CDR1 and CDR2: SGHTA and FQGNSA. J gave up 4 bases and V 5 bases, and 3 bases lay outside the gene matches. CDR3 residues: CASSKGQGANQPQHF. The CDR3 nucleotides are TGTGCCAGCAGCAAGGGACAGGGGGCGAATCAGCCCCAGCATTTT.

By sample fraction, this clonotype is large. The rearrangement links TRBV7-2 to TRBJ2-1; TRBD1 might be the D (6 bases). Germline V gene sequence: CDR1 SGHTA, CDR2 FQGNSA. The ends were cut back, 1 base at V and 5 bases at J, with 21 bases in the middle. CDR3 length equals 18 residues. The CDR3 sequence is CASSLGRGWQTSHNEQFF. The CDR3 nucleotides are TGTGCCAGCAGCTTAGGCAGGGGTTGGCAGACGTCCCACAATGAGCAGTTCTTC.

This clonotype has just a few counts. The rearrangement joins TRBV6-1 to TRBJ2-1, with TRBD2 matching over 10 bases. V trimming: 4 bases; J trimming: 5 bases; junction bases outside the gene matches: 5. From germline, CDR1 is MNHNS and CDR2 SASEGT. CDR3 length: 15 amino acids. The CDR3, as DNA: TGTGCCAGCAGTGGGAGCGGGAGGGCCCACAATGAGCAGTTCTTC. The encoded protein is CASSGSGRAHNEQFF.

This clonotype was recorded many times. The V call is TRBV6-6, the J call TRBJ2-1; a possible D gene is TRBD2 (6 bases). V lost 0 bases, J lost 8 bases, and 17 bases lay in between. Germline lookup yields CDR1 MNHNY and CDR2 SVGAGI (reference sequence). The CDR3 length is 16 residues. Written as DNA, the CDR3 is TGTGCCAGCAGTTACTCTATCAGTAGCGGAGGCGATGAGCAGTTCTTC. Encoded protein: CASSYSISSGGDEQFF.

This clonotype was recorded only once. The chain is built from TRBV7-2 and TRBJ1-6, with 8 bases that match TRBD1. The germline CDR1 and CDR2 sequences are SGHTA and FQGNSA. CDR3 length equals 15 residues. V was clipped by 3 bases and J by 10 bases; unmatched bases: 8. CDR3 loop: CASSFDRGPQSPLHF. CDR3 nucleotides: TGTGCCAGCAGCTTCGACAGGGGCCCCCAATCACCCCTCCACTTT.

The chain employs TRBV6-1 and TRBJ2-1; 16 positions agree with TRBD2. The DNA end is more similar to TRBJ2-7, so the J call may be wrong. This CDR3 is built from 19 residues. Germline V gene sequence: CDR1 MNHNS, CDR2 SASEGT. The CDR3 sequence: CASSEHLGLAGGGYSEQYF. The DNA of the CDR3 is TGTGCCAGCAGTGAGCATCTGGGACTAGCGGGAGGGGGTTACAGTGAGCAGTACTTC.

The chain uses TRBV7-2 and TRBJ2-1; D is undetermined. The J call may be in error: the DNA end matches TRBJ2-7 better. Germline V lookup: CDR1 SGHTA, CDR2 FQGNSA. This CDR3 has 12 residues. The CDR3: CASSLDSDEQYF. CDR3 nucleotides: TGTGCCAGCAGCTTAGATTCCGACGAGCAGTACTTC.

V is TRBV6-1 and J is TRBJ2-1; 7 bases match TRBD2. In germline, CDR1 is MNHNS, CDR2 SASEGT. The junction had 11 bases not matched to a gene; V was cut back by 5 bases and J by 10 bases. The CDR3 runs to 14 residues. CDR3 protein: CASSTRRGVGEQFF. The CDR3 bases are TGTGCCAGCAGTACCCGCCGGGGGGTGGGGGAGCAGTTCTTC.

This clonotype appeared many times. With a much larger clone just one base away, this may be a read error. V usage is TRBV6-1 and J usage is TRBJ2-1; D gene ambiguous. Deletions cut 5 bases from V and 10 bases from J, with 18 bases between. This CDR3 contains 14 residues. The germline V gene has CDR1 MNHNS and CDR2 SASEGT. This chain's CDR3 is CASSPSAYSYEQFF. In DNA form, the CDR3 reads TGTGCCAGCAGTCCTTCCGCTTACTCCTACGAGCAGTTCTTC.

This clonotype is judged hyperexpanded. This rearrangement joins TRBV7-2 to TRBJ2-3; tentatively, D is TRBD2 (6 bases). The germline CDR1 and CDR2 sequences are SGHTA and FQGNSA. Trimming pared 2 bases from V and 1 base from J, leaving 7 bases between. The CDR3 spans 14 residues. This CDR3 reads CASSLSGGTDTQYF. CDR3 in DNA: TGTGCCAGCAGCTTATCGGGGGGCACAGATACGCAGTATTTT.

This rearrangement joins TRBV7-8 to TRBJ2-2; 13 positions agree with TRBD2. The CDR3 runs 18 residues. Germline CDR1 SGHVS, CDR2 FQNEAQ. J gave up 0 bases and V 5 bases, and 6 bases lay outside the gene matches. The CDR3: CASSLGLAGAANTGELFF. In nucleotides, the CDR3 is TGTGCCAGCAGCCTAGGACTAGCGGGAGCCGCGAACACCGGGGAGCTGTTTTTT.

This clonotype was detected many times. This rearrangement joins TRBV6-1 to TRBJ2-7; 11 positions match TRBD2. From germline, CDR1 is MNHNS and CDR2 SASEGT. Trimming cost V 3 bases and J 4 bases; bases outside gene matches: 5. The CDR3 consists of 15 residues. The CDR3 protein is CASSDRTSGSYEQYF. The CDR3 region has the DNA TGTGCCAGCAGTGACCGAACTAGCGGGAGTTACGAGCAGTACTTC.

V and J are TRBV12-3 or TRBV12-4 and TRBJ2-1; no clear D gene. CDR3 length equals 13 residues. The germline V and J ends were trimmed by 1 base and 13 bases, with 14 bases remaining between them. The CDR3 DNA is TGTGCCAGCAGTTTAGAAGTTCCGGAGACCCAGTTCTTC. Its protein is CASSLEVPETQFF.

Ten or more counts support this clonotype. At one end, the junction sequence differs from germline, possibly due to a read error. The chain employs TRBV7-7 and TRBJ2-2; 12 nucleotides agree with TRBD2. Germline CDR1 SSHAT, CDR2 FNYEAQ (reference sequence). The CDR3 is 17 amino acids. CDR3 protein: CASSLEPGLAGTGELFF. The CDR3 DNA reads as TGTGCTAGCAGCTTAGAACCGGGACTAGCGGGCACCGGGGAGCTGTTTTTT.

This clonotype has a handful of counts. Possible read error: a much larger clone is one base away. The CDR3 nucleotides read TGTGCCAGCAGCTTTTCGATGGGTGGCGAGCAGTTCTTC. Its protein is CASSFSMGGEQFF. J is TRBJ2-1 and V is TRBV11-2; D not resolved. This CDR3 contains 13 residues. The V end was cut by 3 bases, the J end by 10 bases, with 13 bases between. CDR1 is SGHAT, CDR2 FQNNGV, per germline. Full variable domain (remainder filled in from reference TRBV11-2 and TRBJ2-1): EAGVAQSPRYKIIEKRQSVAFWCNPISGHATLYWYQQILGQGPKLLIQFQNNGVVDDSQLPKDRFSAERLKGVDSTLKIQPAKLEDSAVYLCASSFSMGGEQFFGPGTRLTVL.

This clonotype has at least ten counts. The chain joins TRBV7-6 to TRBJ2-7; 8 positions agree with TRBD1. V shed 4 bases, J shed 2 bases, and the junction held 1 base outside the gene matches. From germline, CDR1 is SGHVS and CDR2 FNYEAQ. There are 13 residues in the CDR3. CDR3 loop: CASSSTGAYEQYF. The CDR3 DNA is TGTGCCAGCAGCTCGACAGGGGCCTACGAGCAGTACTTC.

Ten or more counts support this clonotype. This chain links TRBV6-1 with TRBJ2-2, with 13 positions matching TRBD2. V gave up 6 bases and J gave up 4 bases; unmatched junction bases: 11. The CDR3 runs 18 residues. Germline CDR1 and CDR2: MNHNS and SASEGT. In DNA, the CDR3 is TGTGCCAGCAGGTTACTAGCGGGAGGGCCGAGTGGCACCGGGGAGCTGTTTTTT. Its protein product is CASRLLAGGPSGTGELFF.

This clonotype was observed a handful of times. This may be a read error: a much more frequent sequence differs by one nucleotide. The V gene is TRBV7-7, the J gene TRBJ2-1, with D maybe TRBD1 (6 bases). This CDR3 spans 14 amino acids. CDR1 and CDR2 from the germline V gene are SSHAT and FNYEAQ (reference sequence). This chain's CDR3 is CASSLWGPQETQFF. The DNA for the CDR3 is TGTGCTAGCAGCTTATGGGGGCCACAAGAGACCCAGTTCTTC.

This clonotype showed up many times. The chain is built from TRBV12-3 or TRBV12-4 and TRBJ1-1; D ambiguous. The CDR3 is 16 amino acids. The V end was cut by 2 bases, the J end by 1 base, with 14 bases between. The CDR3 DNA sequence: TGTGCCAGCAGTTTATTTCGGCAGAGCAGGAACACTGAAGCTTTCTTT. Amino acids: CASSLFRQSRNTEAFF.

This clonotype rates as large (0.1 to 1%). This chain uses TRBV6-1 with TRBJ2-3; D is undetermined. The CDR3 sequence is 16 residues long. Between the trimmed V and J ends, which lost 3 bases and 0 bases, there was a span of 13 bases. Germline V gene sequence: CDR1 MNHNS, CDR2 SASEGT. CDR3 in DNA: TGTGCCAGCAGTGACAGTATAACCACTAGCACAGATACGCAGTATTTT. This codes for CASSDSITTSTDTQYF.

The sample holds many counts of this clonotype. This sequence may be a read error, since a much larger clone differs from it by one base. The chain uses TRBV11-2 and TRBJ2-1, with 15 bases fitting TRBD2. V lost 5 bases, J lost 13 bases, and 12 bases stayed unmatched. The CDR3 covers 16 residues. Germline CDR1 and CDR2: SGHAT and FQNNGV. This CDR3 is CASSPGRTSGRETQFF. CDR3 sequence (DNA): TGTGCCAGCAGCCCCGGGCGGACTAGCGGGAGGGAGACCCAGTTCTTC.

The chain uses TRBV6-6 and TRBJ2-2; 7 bases are a match to TRBD1. V lost 6 bases and J lost 7; bases outside the gene matches: 5. Germline V gene data show CDR1 as MNHNY and CDR2 as SVGAGI (reference sequence). CDR3 length: 13 residues. CDR3 bases: TGTGCCAGCAGGAAGGGGGCGGACGGGGAGCTGTTTTTT. This sequence encodes CASRKGADGELFF.

This clonotype was found once. The J gene is TRBJ2-3, the V gene TRBV6-6; TRBD1 matches 8 bases. The CDR3 has 17 amino acids. Per the germline V gene, CDR1 is MNHNY and CDR2 is SVGAGI (reference sequence). V shed 4 bases and J 2 bases; nucleotides not matched to a gene: 11. The CDR3 spells CASSSLPQGAPTDTQYF. The CDR3 coding sequence is TGTGCCAGCAGTTCCCTCCCTCAGGGGGCACCCACAGATACGCAGTATTTT.

This chain connects TRBV6-6 to TRBJ2-1; possible D gene TRBD1, 5 bases. This CDR3 has 13 residues. The germline gives CDR1 MNHNY, CDR2 SVGAGI (reference sequence). V was shortened by 2 bases and J by 13 bases, with 15 bases between the two germline ends. This CDR3 is CASSYAQVETQFF. DNA of the CDR3: TGTGCCAGCAGTTACGCACAGGTAGAGACCCAGTTCTTC.

Notes on this clonotype: This CDR3 fails to terminate in the conserved phenylalanine or tryptophan, so it likely reflects a read error. The rearrangement joins TRBV4-1 to TRBJ2-1; 9 positions match TRBD2. There are 16 residues in the CDR3. The V and J ends lost 1 base and 7 bases, in that order; junction bases with no gene match: 8. Germline V gene sequence: CDR1 MGHRA, CDR2 YSYEKL. The CDR3 loop is CASSQGVAGVRNEQFC. The CDR3 DNA reads as TGCGCCAGCAGCCAAGGAGTAGCGGGAGTAAGAAATGAGCAGTTCTGC.

This clonotype was recorded many times. The chain links TRBV6-4 to TRBJ2-1; 10 positions match TRBD1. The CDR3 totals 16 residues. V shed 2 bases, J shed 4 bases, and the junction held 5 bases outside the gene matches. Germline values: CDR1 MRHNA, CDR2 SNTAGT. The CDR3 reads CASSDRTGGAYNEQFF. The DNA for the CDR3 is TGTGCCAGCAGTGACAGGACAGGGGGTGCATACAATGAGCAGTTCTTC.

This clonotype was counted between two and nine times. The chain joins TRBV6-1 to TRBJ1-5; D is unclear. This CDR3 comprises 14 residues. The germline gives CDR1 MNHNS, CDR2 SASEGT. V was trimmed by 7 bases and J by 7 bases, leaving 17 bases between them. CDR3 sequence (DNA): TGTGCCAGCAAGGGCACGAGGGCCGAACAGCCCCAGCATTTT. Amino acids: CASKGTRAEQPQHF.

V is TRBV18 and J is TRBJ2-2, with 7 bases lining up with TRBD1. V was clipped by 1 base and J by 2 bases; unmatched bases: 1. The CDR3 is 15 residues long. The germline V gene has CDR1 KGHSH and CDR2 LQKENI. CDR3 amino acids: CASSPRDSNTGELFF. In DNA, the CDR3 is TGTGCCAGCTCACCACGGGACAGTAACACCGGGGAGCTGTTTTTT.